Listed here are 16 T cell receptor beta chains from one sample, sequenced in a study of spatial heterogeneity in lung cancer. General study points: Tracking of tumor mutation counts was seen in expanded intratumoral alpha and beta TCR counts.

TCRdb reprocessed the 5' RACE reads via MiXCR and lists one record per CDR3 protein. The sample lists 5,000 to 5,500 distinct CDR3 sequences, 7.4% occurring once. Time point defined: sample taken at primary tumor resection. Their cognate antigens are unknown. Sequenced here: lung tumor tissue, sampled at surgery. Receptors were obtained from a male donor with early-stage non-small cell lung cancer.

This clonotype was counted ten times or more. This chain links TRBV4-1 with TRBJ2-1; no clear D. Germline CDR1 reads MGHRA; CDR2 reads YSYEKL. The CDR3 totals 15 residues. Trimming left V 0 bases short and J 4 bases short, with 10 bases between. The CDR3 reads CASSQDPADYNEQFF. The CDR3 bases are TGCGCCAGCAGCCAAGATCCAGCAGATTACAATGAGCAGTTCTTC.

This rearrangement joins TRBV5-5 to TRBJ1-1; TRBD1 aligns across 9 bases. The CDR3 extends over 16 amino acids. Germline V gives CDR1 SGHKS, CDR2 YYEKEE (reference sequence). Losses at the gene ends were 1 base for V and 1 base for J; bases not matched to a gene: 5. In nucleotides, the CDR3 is TGTGCCAGCAGCTTGAACGCGGACAGGGGGAACACTGAAGCTTTCTTT. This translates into CASSLNADRGNTEAFF.

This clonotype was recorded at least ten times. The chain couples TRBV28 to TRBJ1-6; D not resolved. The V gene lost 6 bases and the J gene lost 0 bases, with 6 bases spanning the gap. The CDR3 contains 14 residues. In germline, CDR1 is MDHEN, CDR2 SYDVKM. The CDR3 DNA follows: TGTGCCAGCAGCGCCAGCTCCTATAATTCACCCCTCCACTTT. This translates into CASSASSYNSPLHF.

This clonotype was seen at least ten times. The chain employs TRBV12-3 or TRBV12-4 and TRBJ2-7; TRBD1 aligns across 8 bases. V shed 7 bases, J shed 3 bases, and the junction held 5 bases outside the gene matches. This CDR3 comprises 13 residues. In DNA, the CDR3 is TGTGCCAGCACCCCAGGGGGCAACTACGAGCAGTACTTC. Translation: CASTPGGNYEQYF.

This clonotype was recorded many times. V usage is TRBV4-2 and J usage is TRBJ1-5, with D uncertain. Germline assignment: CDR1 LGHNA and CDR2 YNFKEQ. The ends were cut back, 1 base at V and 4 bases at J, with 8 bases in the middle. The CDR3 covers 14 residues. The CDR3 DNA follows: TGTGCCAGCAGCCAAGGGTTAGGTAATCAGCCCCAGCATTTT. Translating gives CASSQGLGNQPQHF.

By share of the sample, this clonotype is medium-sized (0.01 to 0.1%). CDR3 sequence: CASSSDRAQNEQFF. CDR3 nucleotide sequence: TGTGCCAGCAGCTCCGACAGGGCGCAGAATGAGCAGTTCTTC. This chain links TRBV7-2 with TRBJ2-1; TRBD1 agrees at 7 bases. This CDR3 spans 14 amino acids. From germline, CDR1 is SGHTA and CDR2 FQGNSA. V gave up 4 bases and J gave up 7 bases; unmatched junction bases: 7.

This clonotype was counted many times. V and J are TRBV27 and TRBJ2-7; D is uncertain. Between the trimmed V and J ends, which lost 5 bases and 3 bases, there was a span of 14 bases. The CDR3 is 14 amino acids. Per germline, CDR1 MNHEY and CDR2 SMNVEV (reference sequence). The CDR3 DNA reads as TGTGCCAGCAGTCCTGGAAGGAGTGACTACGAGCAGTACTTC. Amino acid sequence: CASSPGRSDYEQYF.

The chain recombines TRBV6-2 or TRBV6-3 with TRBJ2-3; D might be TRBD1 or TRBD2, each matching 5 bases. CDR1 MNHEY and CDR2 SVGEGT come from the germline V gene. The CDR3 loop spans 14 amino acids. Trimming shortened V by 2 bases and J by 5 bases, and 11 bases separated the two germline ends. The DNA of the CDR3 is TGTGCCAGCAGTTACGAGGGGATTGAAGATACGCAGTATTTT. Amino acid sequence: CASSYEGIEDTQYF.

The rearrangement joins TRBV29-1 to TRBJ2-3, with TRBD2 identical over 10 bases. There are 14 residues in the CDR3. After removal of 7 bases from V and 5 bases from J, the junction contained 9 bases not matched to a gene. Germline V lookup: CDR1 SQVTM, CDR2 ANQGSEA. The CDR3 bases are TGCAGCGCCGTTAGCGGGAGGAAGGTAGATACGCAGTATTTT. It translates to CSAVSGRKVDTQYF.

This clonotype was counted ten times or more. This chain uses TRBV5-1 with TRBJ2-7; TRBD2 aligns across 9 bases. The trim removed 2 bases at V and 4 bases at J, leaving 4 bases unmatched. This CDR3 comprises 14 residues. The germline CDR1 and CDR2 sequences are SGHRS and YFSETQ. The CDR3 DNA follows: TGCGCCAGCAGCTTTAGCGGGAGAACGTACGAGCAGTACTTC. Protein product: CASSFSGRTYEQYF.

The CDR3 nucleotides read TGCAGCTCAGGGACTAGCGGCTACAATGAGCAGTTCTTC. It encodes CSSGTSGYNEQFF. This chain links TRBV29-1 with TRBJ2-1, with 11 positions matching TRBD2. Germline values: CDR1 SQVTM, CDR2 ANQGSEA. V lost 8 bases to trimming and J lost 3 bases; unmatched junction nucleotides: 3. This CDR3 is 13 amino acids long.

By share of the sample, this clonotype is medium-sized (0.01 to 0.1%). The CDR3 region has the DNA TGCAGTGCTAGAGTGGCGACTAGCGGGAGGCCGGTGGCGCAGTATTTT. This translates into CSARVATSGRPVAQYF. This sequence joins TRBV20-1 and TRBJ2-3; 13 bases fit TRBD2. This CDR3 contains 16 residues. CDR1 and CDR2 from the germline V gene are DFQATT and SNEGSKA (reference sequence). J was trimmed by 10 bases and V by 1 base; bases with no gene match: 11.

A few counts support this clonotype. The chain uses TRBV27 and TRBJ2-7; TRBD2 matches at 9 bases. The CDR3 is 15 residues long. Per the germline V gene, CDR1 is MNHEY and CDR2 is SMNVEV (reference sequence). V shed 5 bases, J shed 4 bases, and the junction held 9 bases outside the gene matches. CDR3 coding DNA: TGTGCCAGCAGTCCGAAGACTAGCGGAAGATACGAGCAGTACTTC. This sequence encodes CASSPKTSGRYEQYF.

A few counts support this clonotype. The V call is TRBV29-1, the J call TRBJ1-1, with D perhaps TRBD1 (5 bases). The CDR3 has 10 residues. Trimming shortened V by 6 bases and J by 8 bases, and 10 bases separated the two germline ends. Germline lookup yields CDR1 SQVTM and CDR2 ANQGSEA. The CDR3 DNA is TGCAGCGTGGGGACTGGGGAAGCTTTCTTT. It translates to CSVGTGEAFF.

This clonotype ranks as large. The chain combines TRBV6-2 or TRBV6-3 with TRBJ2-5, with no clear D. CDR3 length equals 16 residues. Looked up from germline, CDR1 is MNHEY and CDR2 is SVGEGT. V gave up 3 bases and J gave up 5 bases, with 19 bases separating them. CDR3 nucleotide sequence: TGTGCCAGCAGTTATACCTCTTTCGCTACAATTGAGACCCAGTACTTC. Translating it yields CASSYTSFATIETQYF.

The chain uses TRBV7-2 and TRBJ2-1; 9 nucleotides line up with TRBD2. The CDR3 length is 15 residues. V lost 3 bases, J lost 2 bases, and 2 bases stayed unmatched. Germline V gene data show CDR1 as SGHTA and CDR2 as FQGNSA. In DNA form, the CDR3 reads TGTGCCAGCAGCTTCGCTAGCGGGGCCTACAATGAGCAGTTCTTC. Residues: CASSFASGAYNEQFF.